This T cell receptor (beta chain) comes out of a study of siplizumab effects on memory and regulatory T cells. General study findings and limits: The mapping of alloreactive clones to unstimulated subsets covered only a minor fraction of them.

To note about this clone: Its target is unknown.

The CDR3 length is 15 residues. V was trimmed by 6 bases and J by 0 bases, leaving 12 bases between them. In germline, CDR1 is MNHEY, CDR2 SVGAGI. Some clones are missing from TCRdb's copy, which holds only in-frame ones; the method was immunoSEQ multiplex PCR. The table lists 65,000 to 90,000 clones, around 93% of them singletons, with approximately 4.5% in the top ten. The chain employs TRBV6-5 and TRBJ1-3; D gene ambiguous. Sequencing was performed on CD8+ T cells sorted from blood. This receptor was taken from a human donor in good health. CDR3: CASSHGEFSGNTIYF. CDR3 sequence (DNA): TGTGCCAGCAGCCACGGGGAGTTCTCTGGAAACACCATATATTTT.